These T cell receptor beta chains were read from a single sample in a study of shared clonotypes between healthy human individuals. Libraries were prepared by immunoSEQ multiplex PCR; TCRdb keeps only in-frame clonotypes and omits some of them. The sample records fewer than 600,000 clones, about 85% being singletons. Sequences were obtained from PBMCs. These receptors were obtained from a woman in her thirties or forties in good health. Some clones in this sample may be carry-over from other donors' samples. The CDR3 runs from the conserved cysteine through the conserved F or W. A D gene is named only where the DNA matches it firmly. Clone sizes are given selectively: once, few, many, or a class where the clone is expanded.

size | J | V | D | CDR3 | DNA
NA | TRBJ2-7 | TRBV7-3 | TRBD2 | CASSFEREDYEQYF | TGTGCCAGCAGCTTCGAGCGGGAGGACTACGAGCAGTACTTC
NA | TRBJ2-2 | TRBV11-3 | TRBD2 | CASSSSSGINTGELFF | TGTGCCAGCAGTTCCTCCAGCGGGATTAACACCGGGGAGCTGTTTTTT
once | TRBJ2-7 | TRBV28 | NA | CASSPAGDLRTYEQYF | TGTGCCAGCAGTCCCGCCGGGGACCTGCGCACCTACGAGCAGTACTTC
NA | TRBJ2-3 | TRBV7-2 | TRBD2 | CASRLLAVLDTQYF | TGTGCCAGCAGGTTACTAGCGGTCTTGGATACGCAGTATTTT
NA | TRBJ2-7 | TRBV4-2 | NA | CASSQVITTSYEQYF | TGTGCCAGCAGCCAAGTGATCACCACCTCCTACGAGCAGTACTTC
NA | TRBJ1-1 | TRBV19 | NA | CASSKQRDTEAFF | TGTGCCAGTAGTAAACAGAGGGACACTGAAGCTTTCTTT
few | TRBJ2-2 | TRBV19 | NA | CASSAGGGWVGELFF | TGTGCCTCCTCGGCCGGTGGAGGATGGGTCGGGGAGCTGTTTTTT
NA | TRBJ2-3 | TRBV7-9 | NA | CASSGLGTDTQYF | TGTGCCAGCTCTGGACTGGGCACAGATACGCAGTATTTT
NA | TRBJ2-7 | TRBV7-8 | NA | CASSLMVPGHEQYF | TGTGCCAGCAGCCTAATGGTCCCGGGCCACGAGCAGTACTTC
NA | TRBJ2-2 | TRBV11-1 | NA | CASSLISLWTLNTGELFF | TGTGCCAGCAGCTTAATCTCGCTCTGGACATTGAACACCGGGGAGCTGTTTTTT
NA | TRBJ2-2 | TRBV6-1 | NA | CASSEILTGTGELFF | TGTGCCAGCAGTGAAATACTTACAGGGACCGGGGAGCTGTTTTTT
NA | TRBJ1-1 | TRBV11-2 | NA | CASSLDRQGIGTFF | TGTGCCAGCAGCTTAGACCGCCAGGGGATCGGAACTTTCTTT
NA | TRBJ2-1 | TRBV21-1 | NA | CASCSPQGRQRNYNEQFF | TGTGCCAGCTGCTCCCCACAGGGACGACAAAGAAATTACAATGAGCAGTTCTTC
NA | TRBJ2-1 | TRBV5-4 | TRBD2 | CASSYRLAGVSDEQFF | TGTGCCAGCAGCTATAGACTAGCGGGAGTGAGCGATGAGCAGTTCTTC
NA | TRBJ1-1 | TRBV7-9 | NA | CASSLAGRKGMGNTEAFF | TGTGCCAGCAGCTTAGCAGGTAGAAAAGGTATGGGTAACACTGAAGCTTTCTTT